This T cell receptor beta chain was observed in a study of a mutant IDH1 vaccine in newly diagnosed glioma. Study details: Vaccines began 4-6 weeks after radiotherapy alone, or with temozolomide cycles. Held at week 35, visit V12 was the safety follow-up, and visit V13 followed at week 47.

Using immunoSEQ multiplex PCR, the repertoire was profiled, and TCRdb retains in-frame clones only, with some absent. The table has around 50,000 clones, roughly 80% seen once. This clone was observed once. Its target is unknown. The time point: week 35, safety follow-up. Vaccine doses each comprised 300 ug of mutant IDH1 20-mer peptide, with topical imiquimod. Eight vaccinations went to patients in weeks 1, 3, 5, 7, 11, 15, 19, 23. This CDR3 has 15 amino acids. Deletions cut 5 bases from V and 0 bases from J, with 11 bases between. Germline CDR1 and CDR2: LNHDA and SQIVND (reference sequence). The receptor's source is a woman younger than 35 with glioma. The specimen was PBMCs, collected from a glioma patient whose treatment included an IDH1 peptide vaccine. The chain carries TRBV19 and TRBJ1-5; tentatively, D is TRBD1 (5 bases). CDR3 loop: CASSWGLNSNQPQHF. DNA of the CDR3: TGTGCCAGTAGTTGGGGACTCAATAGCAATCAGCCCCAGCATTTT.